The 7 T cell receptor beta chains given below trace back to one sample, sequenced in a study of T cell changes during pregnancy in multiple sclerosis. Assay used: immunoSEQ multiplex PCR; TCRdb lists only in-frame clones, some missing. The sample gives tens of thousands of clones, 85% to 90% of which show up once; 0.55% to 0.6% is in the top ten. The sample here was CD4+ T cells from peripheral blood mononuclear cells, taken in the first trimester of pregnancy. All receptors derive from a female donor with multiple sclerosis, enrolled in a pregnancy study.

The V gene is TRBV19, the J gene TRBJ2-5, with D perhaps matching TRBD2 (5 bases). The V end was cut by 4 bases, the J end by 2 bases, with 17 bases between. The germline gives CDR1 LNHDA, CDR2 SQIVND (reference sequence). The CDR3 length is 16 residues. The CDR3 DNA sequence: TGTGCCAGTAGTACCTGGACTGAGATGCGACAAGAGACCCAGTACTTC. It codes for CASSTWTEMRQETQYF.

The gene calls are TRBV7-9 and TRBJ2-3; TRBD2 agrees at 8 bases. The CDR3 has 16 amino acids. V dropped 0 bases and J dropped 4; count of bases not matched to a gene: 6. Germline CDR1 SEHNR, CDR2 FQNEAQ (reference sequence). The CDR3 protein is CASSLAVAGKSDTQYF. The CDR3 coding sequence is TGTGCCAGCAGCTTAGCGGTAGCGGGGAAATCAGATACGCAGTATTTT.

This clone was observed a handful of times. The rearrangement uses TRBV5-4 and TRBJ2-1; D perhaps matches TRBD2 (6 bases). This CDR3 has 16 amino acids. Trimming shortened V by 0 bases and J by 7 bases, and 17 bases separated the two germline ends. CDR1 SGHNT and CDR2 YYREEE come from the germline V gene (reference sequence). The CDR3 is CASSLGAHGGWNEQFF. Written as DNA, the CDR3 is TGTGCCAGCAGCTTGGGGGCTCACGGGGGTTGGAATGAGCAGTTCTTC.

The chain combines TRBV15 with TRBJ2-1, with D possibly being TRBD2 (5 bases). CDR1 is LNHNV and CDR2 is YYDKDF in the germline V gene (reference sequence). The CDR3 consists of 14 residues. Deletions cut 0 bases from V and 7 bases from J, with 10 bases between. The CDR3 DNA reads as TGTGCCACCAGCAGAGAACTAGACTCGAATGAGCAGTTCTTC. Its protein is CATSRELDSNEQFF.

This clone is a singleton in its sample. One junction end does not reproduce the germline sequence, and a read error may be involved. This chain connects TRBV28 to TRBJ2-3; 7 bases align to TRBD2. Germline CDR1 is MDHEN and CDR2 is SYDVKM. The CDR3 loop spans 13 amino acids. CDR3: CASSLDAASGLKF. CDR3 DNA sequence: TGTGCCAGCAGTTTAGATGCGGCTAGCGGCCTCAAGTTT. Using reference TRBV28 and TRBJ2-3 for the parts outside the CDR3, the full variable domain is DVKVTQSSRYLVKRTGEKVFLECVQDMDHENMFWYRQDPGLGLRLIYFSYDVKMKEKGDIPEGYSVSREKKERFSLILESASTNQTSMYLCASSLDAASGLKFGPGTRLTVL.

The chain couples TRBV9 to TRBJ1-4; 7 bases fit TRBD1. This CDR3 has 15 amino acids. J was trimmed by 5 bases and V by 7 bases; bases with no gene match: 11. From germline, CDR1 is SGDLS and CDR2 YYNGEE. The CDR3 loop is CASSRRDRANEKLFF. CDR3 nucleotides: TGTGCCAGCTCGCGTAGGGACAGAGCAAATGAAAAACTGTTTTTT.

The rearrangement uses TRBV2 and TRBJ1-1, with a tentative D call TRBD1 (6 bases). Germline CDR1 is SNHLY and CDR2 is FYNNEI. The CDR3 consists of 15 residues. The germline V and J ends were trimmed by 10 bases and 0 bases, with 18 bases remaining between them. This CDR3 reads CATKKGVNMNTEAFF. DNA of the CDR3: TGTGCCACAAAAAAGGGGGTCAATATGAACACTGAAGCTTTCTTT.